This T cell receptor (beta chain) was sequenced during a study of PD-1 blockade in classical Hodgkin lymphoma. The repertoire was sequenced with immunoSEQ multiplex PCR; TCRdb's copy has only in-frame clones and lacks some. The repertoire consists of 20,000 or so clones, with 84% occurring once and the leading ten covering about 6.3%. Regarding time point: cycle 4 day 1 (C4D1), after 6 weeks of nivolumab. There was relapse after autologous stem cell transplantation in every patient, and there was variation in brentuximab vedotin exposure. This clone is medium-sized (0.01 to 0.1%) within its sample. What it binds is unknown. Losses at the gene ends were 7 bases for V and 2 bases for J; bases not matched to a gene: 11. Germline CDR1 reads SNHLY; CDR2 reads FYNNEI. This CDR3 is 15 amino acids long. Study observations and caveats: Patients who responded completely had about the same baseline diversity as newly diagnosed patients.

The sequencing used peripheral blood mononuclear cells (PBMCs), collected before the fourth cycle of nivolumab. The clonotype comes from a human donor with classical Hodgkin lymphoma. The V gene is TRBV2, the J gene TRBJ2-7; 7 bases fit TRBD1. The CDR3 nucleotides are TGTGCCAGCAAACAGGGGTCTCCAGTCACCTACGAGCAGTACTTC. This encodes CASKQGSPVTYEQYF.